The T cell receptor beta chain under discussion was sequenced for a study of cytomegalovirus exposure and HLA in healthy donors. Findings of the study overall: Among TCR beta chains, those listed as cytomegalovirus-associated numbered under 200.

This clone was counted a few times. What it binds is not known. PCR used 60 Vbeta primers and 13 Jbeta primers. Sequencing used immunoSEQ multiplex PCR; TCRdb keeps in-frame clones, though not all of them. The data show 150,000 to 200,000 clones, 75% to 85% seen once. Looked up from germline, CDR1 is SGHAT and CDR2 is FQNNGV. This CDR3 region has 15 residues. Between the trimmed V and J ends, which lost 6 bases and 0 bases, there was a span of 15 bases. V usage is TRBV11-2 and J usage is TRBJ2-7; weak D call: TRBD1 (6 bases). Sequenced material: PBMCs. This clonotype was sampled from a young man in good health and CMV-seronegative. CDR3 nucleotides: TGTGCCAGCAGTTTACACACGGACAGCTCCTACGAGCAGTACTTC. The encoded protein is CASSLHTDSSYEQYF.